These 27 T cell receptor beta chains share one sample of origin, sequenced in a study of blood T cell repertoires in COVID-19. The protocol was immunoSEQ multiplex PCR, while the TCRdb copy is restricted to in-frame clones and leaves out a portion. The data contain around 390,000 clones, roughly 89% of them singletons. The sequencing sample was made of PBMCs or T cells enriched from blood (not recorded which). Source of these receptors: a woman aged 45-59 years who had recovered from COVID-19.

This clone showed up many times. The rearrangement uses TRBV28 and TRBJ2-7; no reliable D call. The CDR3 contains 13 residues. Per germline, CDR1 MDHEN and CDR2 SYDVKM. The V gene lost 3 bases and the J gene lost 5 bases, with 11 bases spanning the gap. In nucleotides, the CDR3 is TGTGCCAGCAGTTTGCCAGTACGTAACGAGCAGTACTTC. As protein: CASSLPVRNEQYF.

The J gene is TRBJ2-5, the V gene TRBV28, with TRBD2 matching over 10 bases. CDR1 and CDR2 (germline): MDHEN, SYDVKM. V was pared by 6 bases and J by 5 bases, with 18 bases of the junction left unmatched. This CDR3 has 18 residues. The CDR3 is CASSIRLASGGFVETQYF. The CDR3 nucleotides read TGTGCCAGCAGCATCCGCCTCGCTAGCGGGGGATTCGTGGAGACCCAGTACTTC.

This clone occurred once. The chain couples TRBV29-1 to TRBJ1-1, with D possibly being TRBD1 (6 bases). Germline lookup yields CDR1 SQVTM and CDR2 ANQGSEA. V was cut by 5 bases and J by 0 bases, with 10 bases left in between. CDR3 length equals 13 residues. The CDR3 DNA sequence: TGCAGCGTTCCCAGGGGATTGAACACTGAAGCTTTCTTT. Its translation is CSVPRGLNTEAFF.

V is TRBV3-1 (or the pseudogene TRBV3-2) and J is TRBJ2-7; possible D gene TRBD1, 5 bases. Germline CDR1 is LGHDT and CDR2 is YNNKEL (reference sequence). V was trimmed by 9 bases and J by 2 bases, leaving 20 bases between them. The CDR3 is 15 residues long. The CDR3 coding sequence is TGTGCCAGGATGGCAGGGTTATGGATCCCCTACGAGCAGTACTTC. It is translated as CARMAGLWIPYEQYF.

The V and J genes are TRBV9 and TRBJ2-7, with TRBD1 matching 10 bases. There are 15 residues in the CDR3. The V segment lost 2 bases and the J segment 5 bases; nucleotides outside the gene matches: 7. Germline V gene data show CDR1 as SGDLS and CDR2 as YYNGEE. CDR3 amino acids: CASSVETGGGHEQYF. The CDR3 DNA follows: TGTGCCAGCAGCGTGGAGACAGGGGGCGGCCACGAGCAGTACTTC.

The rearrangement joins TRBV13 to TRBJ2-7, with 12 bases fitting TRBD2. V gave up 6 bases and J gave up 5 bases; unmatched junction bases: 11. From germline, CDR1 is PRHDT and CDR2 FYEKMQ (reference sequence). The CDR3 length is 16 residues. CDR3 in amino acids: CASSSNRLAGVNEQYF. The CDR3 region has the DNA TGTGCCAGCAGTTCTAATCGACTAGCGGGGGTAAACGAGCAGTACTTC.

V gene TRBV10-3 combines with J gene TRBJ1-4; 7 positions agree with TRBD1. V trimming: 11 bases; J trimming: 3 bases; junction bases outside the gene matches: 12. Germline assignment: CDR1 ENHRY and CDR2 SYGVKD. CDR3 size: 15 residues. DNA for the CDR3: TGTGCCGCCCGCCGCGACAGGGACCCTAATGAAAAACTGTTTTTT. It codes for CAARRDRDPNEKLFF.

The CDR3 DNA reads as TGTGCCAGCAGCCGGGGTGAGGGGGGGAGCACAGATACGCAGTATTTT. Its protein is CASSRGEGGSTDTQYF. The V and J genes are TRBV11-2 and TRBJ2-3; the D gene is possibly TRBD2 (7 bases). Trimming took off 5 bases at V and 0 bases at J, with 15 bases between the two ends. The length of the CDR3 is 16 residues. From germline, CDR1 is SGHAT and CDR2 FQNNGV. Filled out from reference TRBV11-2 and TRBJ2-3, the complete variable domain reads EAGVAQSPRYKIIEKRQSVAFWCNPISGHATLYWYQQILGQGPKLLIQFQNNGVVDDSQLPKDRFSAERLKGVDSTLKIQPAKLEDSAVYLCASSRGEGGSTDTQYFGPGTRLTVL.

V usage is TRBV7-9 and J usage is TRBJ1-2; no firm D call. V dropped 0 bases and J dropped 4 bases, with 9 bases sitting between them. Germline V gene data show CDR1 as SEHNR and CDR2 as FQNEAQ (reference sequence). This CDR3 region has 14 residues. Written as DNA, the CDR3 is TGTGCCAGCAGCTTAGCCCGACTGGGCTATGGCTACACCTTC. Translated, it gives CASSLARLGYGYTF.

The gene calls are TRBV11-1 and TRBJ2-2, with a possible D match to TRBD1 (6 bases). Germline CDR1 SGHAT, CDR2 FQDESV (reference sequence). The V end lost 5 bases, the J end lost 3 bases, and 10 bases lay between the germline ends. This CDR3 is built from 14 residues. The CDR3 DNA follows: TGTGCCAGCAGCCTCGGACAGTACACCGGGGAGCTGTTTTTT. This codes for CASSLGQYTGELFF.

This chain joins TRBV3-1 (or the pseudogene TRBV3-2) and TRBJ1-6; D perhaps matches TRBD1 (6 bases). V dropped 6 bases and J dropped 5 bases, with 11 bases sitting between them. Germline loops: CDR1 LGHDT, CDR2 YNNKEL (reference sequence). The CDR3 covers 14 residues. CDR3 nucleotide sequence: TGTGCCAGCAGGGGAACAGGGAATAATTCACCCCTCCACTTT. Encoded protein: CASRGTGNNSPLHF.

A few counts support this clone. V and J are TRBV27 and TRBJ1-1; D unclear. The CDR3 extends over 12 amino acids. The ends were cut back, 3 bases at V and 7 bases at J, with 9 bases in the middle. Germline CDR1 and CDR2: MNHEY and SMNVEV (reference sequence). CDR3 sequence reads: CASSFPGGEAFF. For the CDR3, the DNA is TGTGCCAGCAGTTTTCCGGGAGGTGAAGCTTTCTTT.

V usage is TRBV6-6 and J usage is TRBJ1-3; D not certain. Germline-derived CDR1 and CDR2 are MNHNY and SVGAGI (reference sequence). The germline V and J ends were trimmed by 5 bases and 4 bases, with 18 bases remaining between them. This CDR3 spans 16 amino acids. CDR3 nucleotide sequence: TGTGCCAGCAGTCGAAGCTTTGGAGATTTGGGAAACACCATATATTTT. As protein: CASSRSFGDLGNTIYF.

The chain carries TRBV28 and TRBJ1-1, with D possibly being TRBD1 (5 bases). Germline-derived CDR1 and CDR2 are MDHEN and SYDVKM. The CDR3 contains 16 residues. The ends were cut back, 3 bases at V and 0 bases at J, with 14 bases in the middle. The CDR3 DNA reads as TGTGCCAGCAGTTTTAATATTGGGGCAATGAACACTGAAGCTTTCTTT. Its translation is CASSFNIGAMNTEAFF. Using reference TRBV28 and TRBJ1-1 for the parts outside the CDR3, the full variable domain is DVKVTQSSRYLVKRTGEKVFLECVQDMDHENMFWYRQDPGLGLRLIYFSYDVKMKEKGDIPEGYSVSREKKERFSLILESASTNQTSMYLCASSFNIGAMNTEAFFGQGTRLTVV.

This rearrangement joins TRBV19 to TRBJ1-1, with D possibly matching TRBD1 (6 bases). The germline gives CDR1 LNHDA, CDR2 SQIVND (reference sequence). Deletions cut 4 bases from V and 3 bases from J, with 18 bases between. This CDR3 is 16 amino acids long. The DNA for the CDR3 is TGTGCCAGTAGTACTTACACAGGGAAGAGGGACACTGAAGCTTTCTTT. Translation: CASSTYTGKRDTEAFF.

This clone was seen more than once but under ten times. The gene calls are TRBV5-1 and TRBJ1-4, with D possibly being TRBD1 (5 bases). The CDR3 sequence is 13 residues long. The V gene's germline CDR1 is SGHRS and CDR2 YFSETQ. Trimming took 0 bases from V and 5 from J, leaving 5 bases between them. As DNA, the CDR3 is TGCGCCAGCAGCTTGGCAGGGAATGAAAAACTGTTTTTT. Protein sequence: CASSLAGNEKLFF. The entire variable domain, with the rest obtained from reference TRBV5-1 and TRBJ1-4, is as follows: KAGVTQTPRYLIKTRGQQVTLSCSPISGHRSVSWYQQTPGQGLQFLFEYFSETQRNKGNFPGRFSGRQFSNSRSEMNVSTLELGDSALYLCASSLAGNEKLFFGSGTQLSVL.

CDR3 in DNA: TGTGCCAGCAGAGTACTGACTGAAGCTTTCTTT. Translation gives CASRVLTEAFF. The chain combines TRBV28 with TRBJ1-1; D is ambiguous. The V end lost 6 bases, the J end lost 5 bases, and 7 bases lay between the germline ends. Germline lookup yields CDR1 MDHEN and CDR2 SYDVKM. The CDR3 is 11 amino acids.

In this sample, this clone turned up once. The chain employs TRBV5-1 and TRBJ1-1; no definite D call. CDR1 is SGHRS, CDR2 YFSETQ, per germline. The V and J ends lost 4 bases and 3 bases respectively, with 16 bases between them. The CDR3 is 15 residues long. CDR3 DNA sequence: TGCGCCAGCAGCCCCGGGTATTTGAAGGACACTGAAGCTTTCTTT. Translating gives CASSPGYLKDTEAFF.

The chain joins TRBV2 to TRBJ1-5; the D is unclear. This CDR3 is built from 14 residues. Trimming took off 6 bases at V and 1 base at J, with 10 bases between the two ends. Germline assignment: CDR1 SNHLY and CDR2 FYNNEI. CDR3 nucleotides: TGTGCCAGCAGGAGGGCCGGGAGCAATCAGCCCCAGCATTTT. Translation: CASRRAGSNQPQHF.

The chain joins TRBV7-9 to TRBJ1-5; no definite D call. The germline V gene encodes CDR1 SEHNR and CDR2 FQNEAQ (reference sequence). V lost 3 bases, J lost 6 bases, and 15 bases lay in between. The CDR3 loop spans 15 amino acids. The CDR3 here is CASSLDGVVSQPQHF. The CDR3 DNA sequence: TGTGCCAGCAGCTTGGATGGAGTGGTCTCTCAGCCCCAGCATTTT.

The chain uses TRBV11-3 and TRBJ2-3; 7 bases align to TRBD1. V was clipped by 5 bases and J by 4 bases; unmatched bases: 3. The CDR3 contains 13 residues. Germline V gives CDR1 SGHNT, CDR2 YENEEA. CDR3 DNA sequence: TGTGCCAGCAGCCCAGGGGGATCAGATACGCAGTATTTT. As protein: CASSPGGSDTQYF.

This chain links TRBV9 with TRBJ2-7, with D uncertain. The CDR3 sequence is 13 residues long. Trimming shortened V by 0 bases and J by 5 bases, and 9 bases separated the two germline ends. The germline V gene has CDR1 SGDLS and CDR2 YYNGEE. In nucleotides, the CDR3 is TGTGCCAGCAGCGTAGAGCTTTATGACGAGCAGTACTTC. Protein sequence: CASSVELYDEQYF.

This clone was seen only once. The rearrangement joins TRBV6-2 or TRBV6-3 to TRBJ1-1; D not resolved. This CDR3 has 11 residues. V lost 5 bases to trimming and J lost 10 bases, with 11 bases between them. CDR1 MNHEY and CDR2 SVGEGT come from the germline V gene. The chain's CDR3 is CASSTARGAFF. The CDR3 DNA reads TGTGCCAGCAGTACCGCCCGCGGAGCTTTCTTT.

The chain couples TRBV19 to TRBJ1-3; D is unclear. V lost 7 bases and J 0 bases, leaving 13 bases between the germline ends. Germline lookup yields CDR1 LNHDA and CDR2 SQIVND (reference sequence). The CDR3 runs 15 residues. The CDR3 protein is CASTVDRDSGNTIYF. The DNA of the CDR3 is TGTGCCAGTACTGTCGACCGGGACTCTGGAAACACCATATATTTT.

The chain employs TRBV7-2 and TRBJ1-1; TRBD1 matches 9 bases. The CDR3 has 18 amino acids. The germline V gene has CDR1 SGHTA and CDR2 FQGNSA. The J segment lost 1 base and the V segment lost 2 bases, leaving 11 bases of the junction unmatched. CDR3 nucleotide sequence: TGTGCCAGCAGCTTATATGGAAGTTTGGGACAGGGGAACACTGAAGCTTTCTTT. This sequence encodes CASSLYGSLGQGNTEAFF.

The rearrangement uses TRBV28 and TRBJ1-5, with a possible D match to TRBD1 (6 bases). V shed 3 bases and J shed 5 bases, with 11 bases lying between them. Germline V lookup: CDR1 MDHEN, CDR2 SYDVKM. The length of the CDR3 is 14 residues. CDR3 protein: CASSFGGRDQPQHF. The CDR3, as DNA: TGTGCCAGCAGTTTCGGGGGGCGCGATCAGCCCCAGCATTTT.

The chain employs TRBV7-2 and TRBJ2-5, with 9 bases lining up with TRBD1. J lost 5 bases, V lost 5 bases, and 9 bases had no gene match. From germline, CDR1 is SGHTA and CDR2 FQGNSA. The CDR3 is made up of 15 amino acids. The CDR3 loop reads CASSNRQGGGETQYF. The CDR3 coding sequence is TGTGCCAGCAGCAATCGACAGGGGGGAGGGGAGACCCAGTACTTC.